The entry that follows covers one TCR beta chain sequence. Its antigen is undetermined. CDR1 is SGHKS, CDR2 YYEKEE, per germline (reference sequence). This CDR3 has 12 amino acids. V shed 7 bases, J shed 9 bases, and the junction held 2 bases outside the gene matches. This sample is part of a study of T cells after yellow fever vaccination. General study points: After the booster, 95% to 98% of CD4 and more than 75% of CD8 primary-response clones were re-detected.

TCRdb re-derived calls from the 5' RACE reads in MiXCR, one entry per CDR3 protein. The sample has about 320,000 distinct CDR3 sequences; around 4.3% are singletons. The TCR comes from a man aged 18 to 35 who received the YFV17D yellow fever vaccine. V and J are TRBV5-5 and TRBJ1-6; TRBD1 agrees at 9 bases. The sample here was PBMCs, taken 15 days after the yellow fever booster vaccination. The CDR3 nucleotides are TGTGCCAGCGTACAGGGGGCTTCACCCCTCCACTTT. Encoded protein: CASVQGASPLHF.